These 26 T cell receptor beta chains share one sample of origin, sequenced in a study of cytomegalovirus exposure and HLA in healthy donors. The study ran its PCR with 60 Vbeta and 13 Jbeta primers. Clones were read by immunoSEQ multiplex PCR, and TCRdb kept only the in-frame ones, dropping some. The data hold around 150,000 clones, with over 75% observed a single time. Sequences were obtained from PBMCs. The source is a woman aged 40 to 55 in good health and CMV-seronegative.

This rearrangement joins TRBV5-4 to TRBJ2-5; 9 bases match TRBD1. The J call is doubtful: the DNA matches TRBJ2-7 better. The CDR3 contains 13 residues. Germline CDR1 SGHNT, CDR2 YYREEE (reference sequence). CDR3 sequence: CASSMGQGNEQYF. The CDR3 nucleotides are TGTGCCAGCAGCATGGGACAGGGAAACGAGCAGTACTTC.

The genes are TRBV2 and TRBJ2-1, with 11 nucleotides matching TRBD2. The CDR3 extends over 15 amino acids. Germline V gives CDR1 SNHLY, CDR2 FYNNEI. With 9 bases clipped from V and 10 bases from J, the junction kept 14 bases outside the gene matches. The CDR3 bases are TGTGCCAGGGCCCCGACTAGCGGGACTAACTGGGAGCAGTTCTTC. This encodes CARAPTSGTNWEQFF.

The chain recombines TRBV2 with TRBJ2-3; possible D gene TRBD1, 6 bases. The CDR3 spans 16 residues. Germline V gene lookup returns CDR1 SNHLY and CDR2 FYNNEI. The germline V and J ends were trimmed by 8 bases and 3 bases, with 21 bases remaining between them. CDR3 DNA: TGTGCCAGCTCAGCTAACAGGGTACGATCGACAGATACGCAGTATTTT. Its translation is CASSANRVRSTDTQYF.

V usage is TRBV9 and J usage is TRBJ2-7; no reliable D call. Germline V gives CDR1 SGDLS, CDR2 YYNGEE. CDR3 length equals 15 residues. V was cut by 0 bases and J by 4 bases, with 14 bases left in between. The CDR3 loop reads CASSVAPSEVYEQYF. The DNA of the CDR3 is TGTGCCAGCAGCGTAGCCCCCTCTGAGGTTTACGAGCAGTACTTC.

The V call is TRBV7-9, the J call TRBJ2-5; TRBD2 agrees at 10 bases. The CDR3 extends over 17 amino acids. Per germline, CDR1 SEHNR and CDR2 FQNEAQ (reference sequence). Germline trimming cut 6 bases from V and 4 bases from J; bases unmatched to any gene: 14. The CDR3 is CASSPEREGLSRETQYF. The CDR3 coding sequence is TGTGCCAGCAGTCCGGAGCGGGAGGGCCTTTCCCGAGAGACCCAGTACTTC.

The rearrangement joins TRBV15 to TRBJ2-1; 7 positions match TRBD1. The germline gives CDR1 LNHNV, CDR2 YYDKDF (reference sequence). Trimming at V came to 3 bases and at J to 7 bases, leaving 9 bases not matched to a gene. The CDR3 is 15 amino acids. The CDR3 nucleotides are TGTGCCACCAGCAGGGGAAGTACAGGGGATAATGAGCAGTTCTTC. Translated, it gives CATSRGSTGDNEQFF.

This clone was found once. The junction shows a germline mismatch at one end, possibly a read error. V and J are TRBV4-1 and TRBJ2-1; a weak D match, TRBD2 (6 bases). Germline V gene lookup returns CDR1 MGHRA and CDR2 YSYEKL. This CDR3 comprises 16 residues. CDR3 in DNA: TGCGCCAGCAGCCAAGAACTTAGAGGGGACTTTCGGGCTGGAGTCTTC. It encodes CASSQELRGDFRAGVF.

The J gene is TRBJ2-6, the V gene TRBV10-3, with 13 bases that match TRBD2. Trimming removed 4 bases from V and 4 bases from J; junction bases left unmatched: 10. The CDR3 length is 19 residues. CDR1 is ENHRY and CDR2 is SYGVKD in the germline V gene. CDR3 region: CAISGKLAGGVGGANVLTF. The DNA for the CDR3 is TGTGCCATCAGTGGCAAACTAGCGGGAGGGGTGGGCGGGGCCAACGTCCTGACTTTC.

The CDR3 DNA reads as TGTGCCAGCAGTTCCTATAGCGGACGGCCCCAAGAGACCCAGTACTTC. Residues: CASSSYSGRPQETQYF. The V call is TRBV27, the J call TRBJ2-5, with a weak D call TRBD2 (6 bases). Germline assignment: CDR1 MNHEY and CDR2 SMNVEV (reference sequence). V lost 4 bases and J lost 1, with 16 bases in between. The CDR3 spans 16 residues.

J is TRBJ1-5 and V is TRBV27; possibly TRBD1 for D (5 bases). Trimming cost V 0 bases and J 6 bases, with 12 bases left between them. The CDR3 is 15 amino acids. Per germline, CDR1 MNHEY and CDR2 SMNVEV (reference sequence). This CDR3 reads CASSLSAGQGQPQHF. The DNA of the CDR3 is TGTGCCAGCAGTTTATCGGCGGGGCAAGGTCAGCCCCAGCATTTT.

The J gene is TRBJ2-5, the V gene TRBV11-3, with 11 bases aligning to TRBD1. J was trimmed by 3 bases and V by 10 bases; bases with no gene match: 4. The V gene's germline CDR1 is SGHNT and CDR2 YENEEA. This CDR3 has 13 amino acids. CDR3 nucleotide sequence: TGTGCCATCCGGGACAGGGGGGAAGAGACCCAGTACTTC. Translation gives CAIRDRGEETQYF.

The chain couples TRBV28 to TRBJ2-4, with TRBD1 matching over 8 bases. This CDR3 is 14 amino acids long. V was pared by 6 bases and J by 8 bases, with 9 bases of the junction left unmatched. Germline V CDR1 and CDR2: MDHEN, SYDVKM. The CDR3 loop reads CASSLTGAVDIQYF. CDR3 nucleotide sequence: TGTGCCAGCAGCTTGACAGGGGCCGTAGACATTCAGTACTTC.

This chain connects TRBV7-8 to TRBJ2-1; D perhaps matches TRBD2 (6 bases). The CDR3 covers 17 residues. V was clipped by 2 bases and J by 6 bases, with 20 bases between them. Germline V gene lookup returns CDR1 SGHVS and CDR2 FQNEAQ. CDR3 loop: CASSLSFTGTRSNEQFF. The CDR3 nucleotides read TGTGCCAGCAGCTTATCCTTCACCGGGACTCGATCCAATGAGCAGTTCTTC.

V is TRBV6-6 and J is TRBJ1-3; 8 bases agree with TRBD1. Germline V gives CDR1 MNHNY, CDR2 SVGAGI (reference sequence). This CDR3 contains 14 residues. V was pared by 5 bases and J by 2 bases, with 2 bases of the junction left unmatched. DNA for the CDR3: TGTGCCAGCAGTCCACAGGGGGCTGGAAACACCATATATTTT. As protein: CASSPQGAGNTIYF.

Turning to this clone: A junction end diverges from the germline sequence, so it may reflect a read error. CDR3 amino acids: CASSYLFGLHNSPLHF. The CDR3 nucleotides read TGTGCCAGCAGTTACTTGTTCGGTCTTCATAATTCCCCCCTCCACTTT. The genes are TRBV6-5 and TRBJ1-6; D uncertain. CDR1 is MNHEY and CDR2 is SVGAGI in the germline V gene. The CDR3 sequence is 16 residues long.

CDR3 region: CASSTRQGADTQYF. The CDR3 DNA is TGTGCCAGCAGCACACGACAGGGCGCAGATACGCAGTATTTT. The J gene is TRBJ2-3, the V gene TRBV4-2; 7 bases are a match to TRBD1. In germline, CDR1 is LGHNA, CDR2 YNFKEQ. The CDR3 runs to 14 residues. The V segment lost 5 bases and the J segment 4 bases; nucleotides outside the gene matches: 6.

This clone was seen just once. A read error may produce the germline difference seen at one junction end. The CDR3 protein is CAGSAVTSGAANEQFF. Written as DNA, the CDR3 is TGTGCCGGCAGCGCCGTAACTAGCGGGGCCGCGAATGAGCAGTTCTTC. The genes are TRBV9 and TRBJ2-1; TRBD2 matches 10 bases. Germline values: CDR1 SGDLS, CDR2 YYNGEE. This CDR3 is built from 16 residues.

The chain recombines TRBV27 with TRBJ2-1; 9 bases match TRBD2. The CDR3 loop spans 22 amino acids. V dropped 8 bases and J dropped 5; count of bases not matched to a gene: 31. Germline V CDR1 and CDR2: MNHEY, SMNVEV (reference sequence). CDR3 amino acids: CASPPWDTSTFLGGRAHNEQFF. The CDR3, as DNA: TGTGCCAGCCCGCCCTGGGACACGAGCACCTTTTTAGGCGGGAGGGCCCACAATGAGCAGTTCTTC.

The rearrangement joins TRBV9 to TRBJ2-1; 12 nucleotides match TRBD2. Germline CDR1 reads SGDLS; CDR2 reads YYNGEE. CDR3 size: 17 residues. Germline trimming cut 5 bases from V and 4 bases from J; bases unmatched to any gene: 10. The CDR3 loop reads CASSTTSGSLRYNEQFF. In nucleotides, the CDR3 is TGTGCCAGCAGTACGACTAGCGGGAGTTTGAGGTACAATGAGCAGTTCTTC.

The rearrangement uses TRBV11-2 and TRBJ2-7; D is possibly TRBD1 (6 bases). Trimming removed 8 bases at V and 3 bases at J, with 20 bases between. There are 15 residues in the CDR3. Germline CDR1 reads SGHAT; CDR2 reads FQNNGV. CDR3 in DNA: TGTGCCAGCGGCGGGTATGGGGGCTGGGGCTACGAGCAGTACTTC. This codes for CASGGYGGWGYEQYF.

This chain connects TRBV2 to TRBJ1-1; D perhaps matches TRBD1 (5 bases). The germline gives CDR1 SNHLY, CDR2 FYNNEI. V was pared by 6 bases and J by 3 bases, with 11 bases between. The CDR3 has 13 residues. The CDR3, as DNA: TGTGCCAGCAGCGACCGGGGGGACACTGAAGCTTTCTTT. It yields the protein CASSDRGDTEAFF. The complete variable domain, with remaining parts taken from reference TRBV2 and TRBJ1-1, reads EPEVTQTPSHQVTQMGQEVILRCVPISNHLYFYWYRQILGQKVEFLVSFYNNEISEKSEIFDDQFSVERPDGSNFTLKIRSTKLEDSAMYFCASSDRGDTEAFFGQGTRLTVV.

The chain employs TRBV7-3 and TRBJ1-1; the match to TRBD1 covers 8 bases. The CDR3 totals 18 residues. Trimming cost V 4 bases and J 0 bases; bases outside gene matches: 13. CDR1 and CDR2 (germline): SGHTA, FQGTGA. This chain's CDR3 is CASSSAPPGGGMNTEAFF. CDR3 DNA sequence: TGTGCCAGCAGCTCCGCCCCCCCAGGGGGCGGAATGAACACTGAAGCTTTCTTT.

The chain joins TRBV30 to TRBJ2-1, with D hard to call. The CDR3 spans 12 residues. CDR1 and CDR2 (germline): GTSNPN, SVGIG (reference sequence). V gave up 0 bases and J gave up 8 bases, with 8 bases separating them. The CDR3 spells CAWSVMRYEQFF. Here the CDR3 DNA reads TGTGCCTGGAGTGTAATGCGGTATGAGCAGTTCTTC.

The rearrangement joins TRBV6-6 to TRBJ2-7, with D possibly being TRBD1 (5 bases). The germline V gene encodes CDR1 MNHNY and CDR2 SVGAGI (reference sequence). The CDR3 is 14 amino acids. V was pared by 2 bases and J by 4 bases, with 12 bases between. The DNA of the CDR3 is TGTGCCAGCAGTTACACCTTGACAGCATACGAGCAGTACTTC. It specifies CASSYTLTAYEQYF.

The V and J genes are TRBV11-3 and TRBJ1-5, with D tentatively TRBD1 (6 bases). Germline-derived CDR1 and CDR2 are SGHNT and YENEEA. CDR3 size: 13 residues. Trimming removed 2 bases from V and 4 bases from J, with 6 bases in between. The chain's CDR3 is CASSLTGNQPQHF. The CDR3 DNA follows: TGTGCCAGCAGCTTAACAGGGAATCAGCCCCAGCATTTT.

This clone has a single count. V gene TRBV5-8 combines with J gene TRBJ1-2; D is unresolved. Germline V gene lookup returns CDR1 SGHTS and CDR2 YDEGEE. There are 13 residues in the CDR3. The germline V and J ends were trimmed by 5 bases and 7 bases, with 15 bases remaining between them. The CDR3 region has the DNA TGTGCCAGCAGTAAAACCCCCCCGGGTGGCTACACCTTC. Protein product: CASSKTPPGGYTF.